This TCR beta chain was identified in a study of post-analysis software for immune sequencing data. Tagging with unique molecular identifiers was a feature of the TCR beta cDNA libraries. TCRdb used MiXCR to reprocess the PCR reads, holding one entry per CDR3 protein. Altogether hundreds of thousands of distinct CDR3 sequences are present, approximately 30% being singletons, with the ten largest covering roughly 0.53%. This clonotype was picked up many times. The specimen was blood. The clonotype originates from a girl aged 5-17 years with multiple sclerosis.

CDR3 DNA sequence: TGCAGTGCTAGAGCCCAGGGGGGTTACGGCGAGCAGTACTTC. Residues: CSARAQGGYGEQYF. The chain employs TRBV20-1 and TRBJ2-7; D might be TRBD1 (7 bases). Germline values: CDR1 DFQATT, CDR2 SNEGSKA (reference sequence). The CDR3 length is 14 residues. Between the trimmed V and J ends, which lost 1 base and 6 bases, there was a span of 16 bases.